This T cell receptor (beta chain) was found in a study of blood T cell repertoires in COVID-19. Study at large: Material from acute and convalescent COVID-19 was sourced from the United States, Italy and Spain.

This table comes from immunoSEQ multiplex PCR, and its TCRdb copy is limited to in-frame clones, with some not included. Of about 160,000 clones listed, approximately 80% are singletons. CDR1 and CDR2 (germline): SGDLS, YYNGEE. Trimming removed 4 bases at V and 1 base at J, with 14 bases between. The CDR3 runs 15 residues. The chain couples TRBV9 to TRBJ2-5, with a possible D match to TRBD2 (6 bases). This TCR came from a woman aged 40 to 50 with COVID-19, enrolled during active disease. The sequencing input was peripheral blood. For the CDR3, the DNA is TGTGCCAGCAGCCCTGGGGGGAACTCCCAAGAGACCCAGTACTTC. It codes for CASSPGGNSQETQYF.